This T cell receptor beta chain is from a study of CD8+ T cells in alopecia areata. Study-wide results and caveats: Possibly because of HLA-related factors, TCR sharing was less clear across patients than in mice.

About this clone itself: Its antigen is currently unknown.

cDNA reverse transcribed from extracted RNA served as the sequencing template. Generated by immunoSEQ multiplex PCR, the TCRdb table keeps only in-frame clones and is missing some. The sample includes about 150,000 clones, around 47% seen only once; the top ten take less than 8%. With V trimmed by 1 base and J by 5 bases, 6 bases remained unmatched. CDR3 length equals 16 residues. CDR1 SGHDN and CDR2 FVKESK come from the germline V gene. The source of this sequence is a human donor with alopecia areata. V usage is TRBV14 and J usage is TRBJ2-1, with TRBD2 matching over 9 bases. Sequences were obtained from CD4+ T cells sorted from blood. In DNA, the CDR3 is TGTGCCAGCAGCCAAGTAGGTAGCGGGAGAAACAATGAGCAGTTCTTC. It yields the protein CASSQVGSGRNNEQFF. Full variable domain (missing parts from reference TRBV14 and TRBJ2-1): EAGVTQFPSHSVIEKGQTVTLRCDPISGHDNLYWYRRVMGKEIKFLLHFVKESKQDESGMPNNRFLAERTGGTYSTLKVQPAELEDSGVYFCASSQVGSGRNNEQFFGPGTRLTVL.